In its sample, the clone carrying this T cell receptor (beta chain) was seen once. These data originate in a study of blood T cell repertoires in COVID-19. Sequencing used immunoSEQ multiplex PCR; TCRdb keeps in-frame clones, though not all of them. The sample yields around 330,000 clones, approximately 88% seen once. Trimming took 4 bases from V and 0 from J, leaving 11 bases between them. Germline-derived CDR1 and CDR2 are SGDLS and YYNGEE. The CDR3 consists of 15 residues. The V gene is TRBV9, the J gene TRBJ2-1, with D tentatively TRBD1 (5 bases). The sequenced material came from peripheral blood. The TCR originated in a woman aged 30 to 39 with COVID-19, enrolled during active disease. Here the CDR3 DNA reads TGTGCCAGCAGCACACAGGTTAGCTCCTACAATGAGCAGTTCTTC. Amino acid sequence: CASSTQVSSYNEQFF. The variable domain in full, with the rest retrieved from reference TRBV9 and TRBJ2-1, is DSGVTQTPKHLITATGQRVTLRCSPRSGDLSVYWYQQSLDQGLQFLIQYYNGEERAKGNILERFSAQQFPDLHSELNLSSLELGDSALYFCASSTQVSSYNEQFFGPGTRLTVL.